The next 28 T cell receptor beta chains were all read from a single sample in a study of early T cells in non-severe SARS-CoV-2 infection. In TCRdb, the 5' RACE reads were re-called with MiXCR into one record per CDR3 protein. This sample has more than 20,000 distinct CDR3 sequences, with 4.5% to 5% found just once. Source material: whole blood. Every receptor here comes from an adult who was a healthcare worker with PCR-confirmed SARS-CoV-2 infection or an uninfected control (not recorded which).

This clonotype was seen many times. The V call is TRBV12-3 or TRBV12-4, the J call TRBJ2-5, with D perhaps given as TRBD1 or TRBD2 (5 bases each). This CDR3 region has 15 residues. V lost 1 base and J 4 bases, leaving 13 bases between the germline ends. The CDR3 bases are TGTGCCAGCAGTTTAGTGAGAGGGGAAAGAGAGACCCAGTACTTC. This sequence encodes CASSLVRGERETQYF.

V gene TRBV5-1 combines with J gene TRBJ1-1; 9 nucleotides agree with TRBD1. This CDR3 spans 14 amino acids. The germline CDR1 and CDR2 sequences are SGHRS and YFSETQ. The J segment lost 4 bases and the V segment lost 3 bases, leaving 4 bases of the junction unmatched. CDR3 region: CASSSRQGGTEAFF. Written as DNA, the CDR3 is TGCGCCAGCAGCTCTAGACAGGGGGGCACTGAAGCTTTCTTT. Based on the CDR3 plus reference TRBV5-1 and TRBJ1-1, the full variable domain is KAGVTQTPRYLIKTRGQQVTLSCSPISGHRSVSWYQQTPGQGLQFLFEYFSETQRNKGNFPGRFSGRQFSNSRSEMNVSTLELGDSALYLCASSSRQGGTEAFFGQGTRLTVV.

The sample holds a few counts of this clonotype. The V and J genes are TRBV7-3 and TRBJ2-2; a possible D gene is TRBD2 (5 bases). Trimming removed 1 base from V and 6 bases from J, with 15 bases in between. This CDR3 region has 16 residues. CDR1 and CDR2 from the germline V gene are SGHTA and FQGTGA. The CDR3 DNA is TGTGCCAGCAGCTTAATTCCCCCGGAGAGGGCCGGGGAGCTGTTTTTT. Translating it yields CASSLIPPERAGELFF.

The table lists this clonotype with a few counts. V and J are TRBV19 and TRBJ2-1; D remains ambiguous. CDR3 size: 13 residues. The germline CDR1 and CDR2 sequences are LNHDA and SQIVND (reference sequence). The ends were cut back, 9 bases at V and 5 bases at J, with 14 bases in the middle. The DNA of the CDR3 is TGTGCCAGCACTGCTGGGGTAAACAATGAGCAGTTCTTC. Protein product: CASTAGVNNEQFF.

This clonotype was observed a few times. The rearrangement links TRBV19 to TRBJ1-2, with D unclear. The CDR3 runs to 11 residues. Germline CDR1 LNHDA, CDR2 SQIVND (reference sequence). V lost 3 bases, J lost 3 bases, and 2 bases lay in between. CDR3 sequence (DNA): TGTGCCAGTAGTATTGACTATGGCTACACCTTC. Amino acids: CASSIDYGYTF.

This clonotype was found a few times. The CDR3 region is CASSWTHSDTQYF. CDR3 coding DNA: TGTGCCAGCAGTTGGACTCATTCAGATACGCAGTATTTT. V gene TRBV6-5 combines with J gene TRBJ2-3, with a weak D call TRBD2 (5 bases). Germline-derived CDR1 and CDR2 are MNHEY and SVGAGI. The CDR3 covers 13 residues. The V gene lost 4 bases and the J gene lost 4 bases, with 9 bases spanning the gap.

J is TRBJ1-1 and V is TRBV5-1, with 7 bases aligning to TRBD1. V shed 4 bases, J shed 2 bases, and the junction held 8 bases outside the gene matches. The CDR3 covers 15 residues. Germline V gene sequence: CDR1 SGHRS, CDR2 YFSETQ. Here the CDR3 DNA reads TGCGCCAGCAGCCCCGCGACAGGGTACAACACTGAAGCTTTCTTT. It specifies CASSPATGYNTEAFF.

This clonotype was picked up many times. V gene TRBV18 combines with J gene TRBJ2-3, with 10 positions matching TRBD2. With V trimmed by 5 bases and J by 6 bases, 5 bases remained unmatched. Germline CDR1 and CDR2: KGHSH and LQKENI. This CDR3 contains 14 residues. The CDR3, as DNA: TGTGCCAGCTCAGAGGGACTAGCGACCGATACGCAGTATTTT. Its translation is CASSEGLATDTQYF.

This clonotype was counted only a few times. The chain has TRBV10-3 and TRBJ2-7, with a possible D match to TRBD2 (6 bases). The germline gives CDR1 ENHRY, CDR2 SYGVKD. The CDR3 consists of 13 residues. V dropped 6 bases and J dropped 0 bases, with 9 bases sitting between them. The CDR3 region is CAIRTGVSYEQYF. For the CDR3, the DNA is TGTGCCATCAGGACGGGGGTCTCCTACGAGCAGTACTTC.

There are a few counts of this clonotype. CDR3 protein: CASSPRFGGEVAYEQYF. The CDR3 DNA reads TGTGCCAGCAGCCCCCGATTCGGCGGGGAGGTGGCCTACGAGCAGTACTTC. The J gene is TRBJ2-7, the V gene TRBV7-2; TRBD2 might be the D (6 bases). CDR3 size: 17 residues. CDR1 and CDR2 (germline): SGHTA, FQGNSA. V shed 5 bases and J shed 2 bases, with 22 bases lying between them.

A few counts support this clonotype. The chain couples TRBV20-1 to TRBJ2-7; 12 positions agree with TRBD2. V lost 4 bases to trimming and J lost 3 bases; unmatched junction nucleotides: 7. Germline values: CDR1 DFQATT, CDR2 SNEGSKA (reference sequence). This CDR3 region has 15 residues. The CDR3 spells CSATYRTSGDYEQYF. The CDR3 coding sequence is TGCAGTGCTACATATAGGACTAGCGGGGACTACGAGCAGTACTTC.

This clonotype has a count of ten or more. This rearrangement joins TRBV7-8 to TRBJ1-1, with D possibly being TRBD1 (5 bases). This CDR3 region has 13 residues. Trimming left V 3 bases short and J 3 bases short, with 8 bases between. Germline V gene lookup returns CDR1 SGHVS and CDR2 FQNEAQ. The CDR3 region is CASSFGDYTEAFF. For the CDR3, the DNA is TGTGCCAGCAGCTTCGGGGACTACACTGAAGCTTTCTTT. Full variable domain (remainder filled in from reference TRBV7-8 and TRBJ1-1): GAGVSQSPRYKVAKRGQDVALRCDPISGHVSLFWYQQALGQGPEFLTYFQNEAQLDKSGLPSDRFFAERPEGSVSTLKIQRTQQEDSAVYLCASSFGDYTEAFFGQGTRLTVV.

The chain recombines TRBV12-3 or TRBV12-4 with TRBJ1-2; D possibly corresponds to TRBD1 (6 bases). The CDR3 is made up of 15 amino acids. V was pared by 6 bases and J by 8 bases, with 22 bases between. CDR3: CASSKQTGAGDGYTF. The CDR3 nucleotides read TGTGCCAGCAGCAAACAGACCGGGGCAGGGGACGGCTACACCTTC.

Ten or more counts support this clonotype. The chain has TRBV29-1 and TRBJ2-7, with D perhaps TRBD2 (7 bases). CDR3 size: 13 residues. Germline V gene data show CDR1 as SQVTM and CDR2 as ANQGSEA. V was trimmed by 5 bases and J by 8 bases, leaving 19 bases between them. CDR3 DNA sequence: TGCAGCGTTAACCAGGGGAGGGATACTAAGCAGTACTTC. It yields the protein CSVNQGRDTKQYF.

Many counts were recorded for this clonotype. This chain joins TRBV19 and TRBJ2-7; TRBD1 might be the D (5 bases). Germline V lookup: CDR1 LNHDA, CDR2 SQIVND (reference sequence). The CDR3 contains 13 residues. The ends were cut back, 4 bases at V and 2 bases at J, with 9 bases in the middle. The CDR3 region is CASSKDTTYEQYF. The DNA of the CDR3 is TGTGCCAGTAGTAAGGACACCACCTACGAGCAGTACTTC.

Within the sample, this clonotype is medium-sized. The genes are TRBV29-1 and TRBJ2-2; possibly TRBD1 for D (6 bases). V was clipped by 6 bases and J by 0 bases, with 11 bases between them. This CDR3 contains 14 residues. CDR1 is SQVTM, CDR2 ANQGSEA, per germline. CDR3 DNA sequence: TGCAGCGTCGCCACAGGGCCGAACACCGGGGAGCTGTTTTTT. Translation gives CSVATGPNTGELFF.

This clonotype was detected a few times. The V and J genes are TRBV5-1 and TRBJ2-3; TRBD2 matches at 10 bases. Trimming cost V 3 bases and J 2 bases; bases outside gene matches: 9. Germline CDR1 is SGHRS and CDR2 is YFSETQ. CDR3 length: 17 residues. In DNA form, the CDR3 reads TGCGCCAGCAGCTCCTTAGCGGGGGGTTCTCTCACAGATACGCAGTATTTT. It is translated as CASSSLAGGSLTDTQYF.

In its sample, this clonotype was seen a few times. The rearrangement uses TRBV19 and TRBJ1-5; a weak D match, TRBD1 (6 bases). V was trimmed by 1 base and J by 4 bases, leaving 14 bases between them. The germline V gene encodes CDR1 LNHDA and CDR2 SQIVND (reference sequence). The CDR3 spans 16 residues. CDR3 region: CASSIGRDRINQPQHF. CDR3 sequence (DNA): TGTGCCAGTAGTATAGGTCGTGACAGGATTAATCAGCCCCAGCATTTT.

This sequence joins TRBV5-1 and TRBJ2-2, with a weak D call TRBD1 (6 bases). This CDR3 region has 15 residues. Trimming cost V 6 bases and J 0 bases, with 12 bases left between them. Germline CDR1 and CDR2: SGHRS and YFSETQ. The CDR3 DNA reads TGCGCCAGCATTGACGGGACACCGAACACCGGGGAGCTGTTTTTT. This codes for CASIDGTPNTGELFF.

Ten or more counts support this clonotype. The chain couples TRBV5-1 to TRBJ1-4, with D perhaps matching TRBD1 (6 bases). There are 15 residues in the CDR3. CDR1 and CDR2 from the germline V gene are SGHRS and YFSETQ. V shed 6 bases and J shed 8 bases, with 20 bases lying between them. CDR3 sequence (DNA): TGCGCCAGCAAACATGGGAACGTGGGGGCGGAAAAACTGTTTTTT. It encodes CASKHGNVGAEKLFF.

This clonotype was observed many times. The J gene is TRBJ2-7, the V gene TRBV5-4; no clear D gene. The CDR3 has 14 residues. Trimming took off 4 bases at V and 2 bases at J, with 13 bases between the two ends. CDR1 is SGHNT and CDR2 is YYREEE in the germline V gene (reference sequence). CDR3 nucleotides: TGTGCCAGCAGCCCTCGTGAAAACCCCTACGAGCAGTACTTC. Translated: CASSPRENPYEQYF. Filled out from reference TRBV5-4 and TRBJ2-7, the complete variable domain reads ETGVTQSPTHLIKTRGQQVTLRCSSQSGHNTVSWYQQALGQGPQFIFQYYREEENGRGNFPPRFSGLQFPNYSSELNVNALELDDSALYLCASSPRENPYEQYFGPGTRLTVT.

The chain has TRBV19 and TRBJ2-5; D may be TRBD1 or TRBD2 (5 bases each). Germline CDR1 and CDR2: LNHDA and SQIVND (reference sequence). This CDR3 is 15 amino acids long. The V gene lost 5 bases and the J gene lost 4 bases, with 17 bases spanning the gap. The CDR3 DNA sequence: TGTGCCAGTAGTTTCTCCGGGACGGGGTTAGAGACCCAGTACTTC. It yields the protein CASSFSGTGLETQYF.

Notes on this clonotype: A much larger clone sits a single nucleotide away, making a read error possible. The rearrangement joins TRBV24-1 to TRBJ2-7; the D gene could be TRBD1 or TRBD2 (5 bases each). Deletions cut 5 bases from V and 9 bases from J, with 19 bases between. CDR1 and CDR2 (germline): KGHDR, SFDVKD. The CDR3 loop spans 14 amino acids. CDR3 bases: TGTGCCACCAGTGGACGGGACGGGCAACGCGGGCAGTACTTC. It yields the protein CATSGRDGQRGQYF.

This clonotype occurred many times. The chain employs TRBV4-3 and TRBJ1-2, with D perhaps matching TRBD1 (6 bases). The V end lost 4 bases, the J end lost 2 bases, and 11 bases lay between the germline ends. Germline V gene data show CDR1 as LGHNA and CDR2 as YSLEER. This CDR3 has 14 residues. The CDR3 loop is CASSRTDFNYGYTF. The CDR3 nucleotides read TGCGCCAGCAGCCGGACAGACTTCAACTATGGCTACACCTTC.

This clonotype occurred many times. The rearrangement links TRBV12-3 or TRBV12-4 to TRBJ1-2; 9 bases map to TRBD1. The CDR3 length is 13 residues. V shed 4 bases and J 5 bases; nucleotides not matched to a gene: 2. CDR3 amino acids: CASSSQGAYGYTF. Written as DNA, the CDR3 is TGTGCCAGCAGTTCACAGGGGGCTTATGGCTACACCTTC.

This chain joins TRBV10-3 and TRBJ1-2, with a weak D call TRBD1 (6 bases). The germline CDR1 and CDR2 sequences are ENHRY and SYGVKD. V was trimmed by 10 bases and J by 3 bases, leaving 18 bases between them. The CDR3 extends over 14 amino acids. The CDR3 coding sequence is TGTGCCACGGCATTCGGGGGCAGGGACTATGGCTACACCTTC. Protein product: CATAFGGRDYGYTF.

This clonotype was seen at least ten times. This chain links TRBV27 with TRBJ2-2; the D gene is possibly TRBD1 (5 bases). Germline V gene data show CDR1 as MNHEY and CDR2 as SMNVEV (reference sequence). The CDR3 length is 15 residues. The ends were cut back, 6 bases at V and 2 bases at J, with 13 bases in the middle. CDR3 loop: CASRLWGSNTGELFF. Written as DNA, the CDR3 is TGTGCCAGCAGATTGTGGGGCAGCAACACCGGGGAGCTGTTTTTT.

There are many counts of this clonotype. The rearrangement links TRBV7-2 to TRBJ1-4; possibly TRBD1 for D (5 bases). The ends were cut back, 6 bases at V and 1 base at J, with 9 bases in the middle. The CDR3 length is 14 residues. The germline gives CDR1 SGHTA, CDR2 FQGNSA. The CDR3 region has the DNA TGTGCCAGCAGAGTAGGGGTAACTAATGAAAAACTGTTTTTT. Encoded protein: CASRVGVTNEKLFF.